A selection of T cell receptor beta chains follows, all from one sample in a study of blood T cell repertoires in COVID-19. The protocol was immunoSEQ multiplex PCR, while the TCRdb copy is restricted to in-frame clones and leaves out a portion. Here the sample spans 130,000 to 150,000 clones, 70% to 90% being singletons. Sequences were obtained from peripheral blood. The receptors were gathered from a woman aged 55-69 years with COVID-19, enrolled during active disease. CDR3s include the opening cysteine and the closing phenylalanine or tryptophan. D genes are given only for firm matches. Size values are once, few and many counts, or a class for expanded clones, and some rows have none.

CDR3 protein: CASIGTDRVNDNSPLHF; CDR3 DNA: TGTGCCAGCATCGGGACAGATAGAGTAAATGATAATTCACCCCTCCACTTT; V gene: TRBV2; D gene: TRBD1; J gene: TRBJ1-6; clone size: -
CDR3 protein: CAWSRGDRRLRQETQYF; CDR3 DNA: TGTGCCTGGAGCCGAGGGGACAGGCGTTTGCGTCAAGAGACCCAGTACTTC; V gene: TRBV30; D gene: TRBD1; J gene: TRBJ2-5; clone size: -
CDR3 protein: CASSPPRQGSYEQYF; CDR3 DNA: TGTGCCAGCTCACCACCGAGGCAGGGCTCCTACGAGCAGTACTTC; V gene: TRBV18; D gene: -; J gene: TRBJ2-7; clone size: -
CDR3 protein: CASSQVTGGAPGYNSPLHF; CDR3 DNA: TGTGCCAGCAGCCAGGTAACAGGGGGCGCACCCGGATATAATTCACCCCTCCACTTT; V gene: TRBV4-2; D gene: TRBD1; J gene: TRBJ1-6; clone size: -
CDR3 protein: CAISDRRGLTNSPLHF; CDR3 DNA: TGTGCCATCAGTGATAGGAGGGGGCTAACCAATTCACCCCTCCACTTT; V gene: TRBV10-3; D gene: TRBD1; J gene: TRBJ1-6; clone size: -
CDR3 protein: CASSSKPGLPLYF; CDR3 DNA: TGTGCCAGCAGCTCCAAACCGGGACTACCTCTGTATTTT; V gene: TRBV5-6; D gene: TRBD2; J gene: TRBJ2-3; clone size: -
CDR3 protein: CASSPDRVGYTF; CDR3 DNA: TGTGCCAGCTCACCGGACAGGGTGGGCTACACCTTC; V gene: TRBV18; D gene: TRBD1; J gene: TRBJ1-2; clone size: -
CDR3 protein: CASSISPSSVLTTYEQYF; CDR3 DNA: TGTGCCAGTAGTATATCACCGTCCTCGGTCCTTACCACCTACGAGCAGTACTTC; V gene: TRBV19; D gene: -; J gene: TRBJ2-7; clone size: -
CDR3 protein: CASSLGGGLHYEQYF; CDR3 DNA: TGTGCCAGCAGCTTAGGCGGGGGGCTCCACTACGAGCAGTACTTC; V gene: TRBV7-6; D gene: TRBD2; J gene: TRBJ2-7; clone size: -
CDR3 protein: CASSPSGQGLGEQYF; CDR3 DNA: TGCGCCAGCAGCCCCTCGGGACAGGGTTTAGGCGAGCAGTACTTC; V gene: TRBV5-1; D gene: TRBD1; J gene: TRBJ2-7; clone size: -
CDR3 protein: CASSGQSYGYTF; CDR3 DNA: TGTGCCAGCAGTGGACAGAGCTATGGCTACACCTTC; V gene: TRBV2; D gene: -; J gene: TRBJ1-2; clone size: -
CDR3 protein: CAWSGTSLQETQYF; CDR3 DNA: TGTGCCTGGAGTGGGACTAGTCTCCAAGAGACCCAGTACTTC; V gene: TRBV30; D gene: TRBD2; J gene: TRBJ2-5; clone size: -
CDR3 protein: CASSDLQDSPLHF; CDR3 DNA: TGCGCCAGCAGTGATTTGCAGGATTCACCCCTCCACTTT; V gene: TRBV10-1; D gene: -; J gene: TRBJ1-6; clone size: -
CDR3 protein: CASSEVLGGDTEAFF; CDR3 DNA: TGTGCCAGCAGTGAAGTCCTCGGGGGGGACACTGAAGCTTTCTTT; V gene: TRBV6-1; D gene: -; J gene: TRBJ1-1; clone size: -
CDR3 protein: CASSQGPVRGYTF; CDR3 DNA: TGCGCCAGCAGCCAAGGCCCGGTTCGTGGCTACACCTTC; V gene: TRBV4-1; D gene: -; J gene: TRBJ1-2; clone size: -
CDR3 protein: CAISKGLGEETQYF; CDR3 DNA: TGTGCCATCAGCAAGGGACTAGGTGAAGAGACCCAGTACTTC; V gene: TRBV10-3; D gene: TRBD2; J gene: TRBJ2-5; clone size: -
CDR3 protein: CAISVAGGRETQYF; CDR3 DNA: TGTGCCATCAGTGTAGCGGGGGGGCGGGAGACCCAGTACTTC; V gene: TRBV10-3; D gene: TRBD2; J gene: TRBJ2-5; clone size: once
CDR3 protein: CASSHRGFIGLAGGPGELFF; CDR3 DNA: TGCGCCAGCAGCCACCGAGGCTTTATCGGACTAGCGGGGGGGCCCGGGGAGCTGTTTTTT; V gene: TRBV4-1; D gene: TRBD2; J gene: TRBJ2-2; clone size: once
CDR3 protein: CASSPPGLELHEQYF; CDR3 DNA: TGTGCCAGCTCACCACCGGGACTAGAGCTCCACGAGCAGTACTTC; V gene: TRBV18; D gene: TRBD2; J gene: TRBJ2-7; clone size: -
CDR3 protein: CASSQDPRDRTNTGELFF; CDR3 DNA: TGTGCCAGCAGCCAAGATCCTCGGGACAGGACGAACACCGGGGAGCTGTTTTTT; V gene: TRBV3-1/TRBV3-2; D gene: TRBD1; J gene: TRBJ2-2; clone size: -
CDR3 protein: CASSSRGGTEAFF; CDR3 DNA: TGTGCCAGCAGCTCCAGGGGAGGGACTGAAGCTTTCTTT; V gene: TRBV11-2; D gene: -; J gene: TRBJ1-1; clone size: -
CDR3 protein: CATLSEMGELFF; CDR3 DNA: TGTGCCACCCTATCCGAGATGGGGGAGCTGTTTTTT; V gene: TRBV24-1; D gene: -; J gene: TRBJ2-2; clone size: -
CDR3 protein: CASSPPAASFREQYF; CDR3 DNA: TGTGCCAGTAGTCCTCCCGCGGCCTCGTTTCGGGAGCAGTACTTC; V gene: TRBV19; D gene: -; J gene: TRBJ2-7; clone size: once
CDR3 protein: CASSYGTVLTYEQYF; CDR3 DNA: TGTGCCAGCAGTTACGGGACAGTCCTTACCTACGAGCAGTACTTC; V gene: TRBV6-6; D gene: TRBD1; J gene: TRBJ2-7; clone size: -
CDR3 protein: CASSPRTGDKEQYF; CDR3 DNA: TGTGCCAGCTCACCACGGACAGGGGACAAGGAGCAGTACTTC; V gene: TRBV18; D gene: TRBD1; J gene: TRBJ2-7; clone size: -
CDR3 protein: CASSVEGVTGELFF; CDR3 DNA: TGTGCCAGCAGCGTAGAGGGGGTGACCGGGGAGCTGTTTTTT; V gene: TRBV9; D gene: -; J gene: TRBJ2-2; clone size: -
CDR3 protein: CASRTQRSEAFF; CDR3 DNA: TGTGCCAGCAGAACTCAGAGGAGTGAAGCTTTCTTT; V gene: TRBV6-5; D gene: -; J gene: TRBJ1-1; clone size: -
CDR3 protein: CASRRLGGMNTEAFF; CDR3 DNA: TGTGCCAGCAGAAGACTGGGGGGGATGAACACTGAAGCTTTCTTT; V gene: TRBV6-5; D gene: -; J gene: TRBJ1-1; clone size: -
CDR3 protein: CASSVGGLSTDTQYF; CDR3 DNA: TGTGCCAGCAGCGTTGGGGGACTAAGCACAGATACGCAGTATTTT; V gene: TRBV9; D gene: TRBD2; J gene: TRBJ2-3; clone size: -